This entry lists 21 T cell receptor beta chains sequenced from one sample in a study of T-cell memory formation after mild COVID-19. TCRdb recomputed calls from the 5' RACE reads with MiXCR, one row per CDR3 protein. The sample lists a few hundred thousand distinct CDR3 sequences, over 9.5% occurring once. Sequenced input: PBMCs or a T cell subset sorted from them (not recorded which). Every receptor here comes from a man in his late teens or twenties who had mild COVID-19 (a few samples of this study predate the infection). Cell type and time point are not known.

Many counts were recorded for this clonotype. V gene TRBV5-1 combines with J gene TRBJ1-6; D remains unclear. Between the trimmed V and J ends, which lost 5 bases and 6 bases, there was a span of 18 bases. The CDR3 is 16 amino acids. The V gene's germline CDR1 is SGHRS and CDR2 YFSETQ. CDR3 bases: TGCGCCAGCAGAGTCGGGCCCAACGCTGCTAATTCACCCCTCCACTTT. Translated: CASRVGPNAANSPLHF.

V gene TRBV18 combines with J gene TRBJ1-5; D gene uncertain. The CDR3 loop spans 14 amino acids. Trimming stripped 4 bases from V and 0 bases from J, with 7 bases between. Per germline, CDR1 KGHSH and CDR2 LQKENI. In nucleotides, the CDR3 is TGTGCCAGCTCACTCACAGATAGCAATCAGCCCCAGCATTTT. This gives the protein CASSLTDSNQPQHF.

This clonotype was counted between two and nine times. The genes are TRBV15 and TRBJ1-1; D is unresolved. CDR3 length: 13 residues. Trimming shortened V by 9 bases and J by 4 bases, and 15 bases separated the two germline ends. The V gene's germline CDR1 is LNHNV and CDR2 YYDKDF (reference sequence). This CDR3 reads CATERYGATEAFF. CDR3 nucleotides: TGTGCCACGGAGCGATATGGCGCCACTGAAGCTTTCTTT.

This clonotype has more than one count but fewer than ten. This chain uses TRBV29-1 with TRBJ2-3; 9 bases are a match to TRBD2. CDR1 and CDR2 from the germline V gene are SQVTM and ANQGSEA. This CDR3 region has 13 residues. V was clipped by 5 bases and J by 3 bases; unmatched bases: 3. The CDR3 DNA sequence: TGCAGCGTTCAGCGGGGGGTAACAGATACGCAGTATTTT. Its protein product is CSVQRGVTDTQYF.

This rearrangement joins TRBV19 to TRBJ2-3, with 7 bases aligning to TRBD2. The junction had 4 bases not matched to a gene; V was cut back by 2 bases and J by 5 bases. Per the germline V gene, CDR1 is LNHDA and CDR2 is SQIVND (reference sequence). The CDR3 length is 14 residues. The CDR3 here is CASSIPGTKDTQYF. The CDR3 region has the DNA TGTGCCAGTAGTATACCCGGGACTAAAGATACGCAGTATTTT. The variable domain in full, with the rest retrieved from reference TRBV19 and TRBJ2-3, is DGGITQSPKYLFRKEGQNVTLSCEQNLNHDAMYWYRQDPGQGLRLIYYSQIVNDFQKGDIAEGYSVSREKKESFPLTVTSAQKNPTAFYLCASSIPGTKDTQYFGPGTRLTVL.

The chain employs TRBV12-3 or TRBV12-4 and TRBJ1-3; D call uncertain. This CDR3 comprises 12 residues. Trimming stripped 6 bases from V and 2 bases from J, with 5 bases between. CDR3 protein: CASRGAGNTIYF. CDR3 bases: TGTGCCAGCAGAGGTGCTGGAAACACCATATATTTT.

Ten or more counts support this clonotype. This chain joins TRBV18 and TRBJ2-3, with TRBD1 identical over 10 bases. Germline CDR1 reads KGHSH; CDR2 reads LQKENI. CDR3 size: 14 residues. V shed 2 bases, J shed 6 bases, and the junction held 2 bases outside the gene matches. CDR3 DNA sequence: TGTGCCAGCTCACCAAGACAGGGGGCGGATACGCAGTATTTT. It translates to CASSPRQGADTQYF. The full variable domain, rest sourced from reference TRBV18 and TRBJ2-3, is NAGVMQNPRHLVRRRGQEARLRCSPMKGHSHVYWYRQLPEEGLKFMVYLQKENIIDESGMPKERFSAEFPKEGPSILRIQQVVRGDSAAYFCASSPRQGADTQYFGPGTRLTVL.

The chain is built from TRBV18 and TRBJ2-5; no reliable D call. Per the germline V gene, CDR1 is KGHSH and CDR2 is LQKENI. The CDR3 length is 15 residues. V dropped 2 bases and J dropped 2 bases, with 12 bases sitting between them. This chain's CDR3 is CASSPDQQTQETQYF. The CDR3 DNA sequence: TGTGCCAGCTCACCAGACCAGCAGACTCAAGAGACCCAGTACTTC.

This clonotype has a count of ten or more. The chain uses TRBV7-9 and TRBJ2-5, with D possibly being TRBD2 (6 bases). CDR1 SEHNR and CDR2 FQNEAQ come from the germline V gene (reference sequence). CDR3 length equals 14 residues. V lost 5 bases to trimming and J lost 5 bases, with 15 bases between them. The CDR3, as DNA: TGTGCCAGCAGCCGACGAAGGGCGGGGGAGACCCAGTACTTC. It translates to CASSRRRAGETQYF.

In this sample, this clonotype turned up many times. The rearrangement uses TRBV5-1 and TRBJ2-7; 10 bases fit TRBD1. Germline CDR1 is SGHRS and CDR2 is YFSETQ. J gave up 0 bases and V 6 bases, and 3 bases lay outside the gene matches. The CDR3 runs 14 residues. The CDR3 coding sequence is TGCGCCAGCACGTGGACAGGGGGCTCCTACGAGCAGTACTTC. Its translation is CASTWTGGSYEQYF.

The chain employs TRBV24-1 and TRBJ2-3, with D possibly TRBD2 on 5 matching bases. Germline V gene data show CDR1 as KGHDR and CDR2 as SFDVKD. V was pared by 5 bases and J by 0 bases, with 5 bases between. CDR3 size: 13 residues. For the CDR3, the DNA is TGTGCCACCAGTGGCGGGAGCACAGATACGCAGTATTTT. It specifies CATSGGSTDTQYF.

This clonotype turned up a few times. The rearrangement links TRBV11-3 to TRBJ2-3; TRBD1 aligns across 8 bases. The CDR3 is made up of 15 amino acids. The germline gives CDR1 SGHNT, CDR2 YENEEA. The V segment lost 1 base and the J segment 5 bases; nucleotides outside the gene matches: 5. In DNA form, the CDR3 reads TGTGCCAGCAGCTTAGGAGGGACAGGTGTAGATACGCAGTATTTT. Its protein is CASSLGGTGVDTQYF.

This clonotype was seen a single time. This chain links TRBV20-1 with TRBJ1-1; TRBD1 matches at 7 bases. CDR3 length equals 16 residues. Losses at the gene ends were 7 bases for V and 2 bases for J; bases not matched to a gene: 16. The germline V gene encodes CDR1 DFQATT and CDR2 SNEGSKA (reference sequence). CDR3 bases: TGCAGTGTGAGTGTTAGGACAGGCGGGGTTAACACTGAAGCTTTCTTT. Translation: CSVSVRTGGVNTEAFF.

The chain joins TRBV9 to TRBJ2-2; 12 bases agree with TRBD1. Germline V gives CDR1 SGDLS, CDR2 YYNGEE. Trimming took 3 bases from V and 3 from J; bases not matched to a gene: 9. The CDR3 runs to 18 residues. In DNA form, the CDR3 reads TGTGCCAGCAGCGCCCGATCCGGGACAGGGGGCGACACCGGGGAGCTGTTTTTT. This sequence encodes CASSARSGTGGDTGELFF. Supplemented by reference TRBV9 and TRBJ2-2, the full variable domain reads DSGVTQTPKHLITATGQRVTLRCSPRSGDLSVYWYQQSLDQGLQFLIQYYNGEERAKGNILERFSAQQFPDLHSELNLSSLELGDSALYFCASSARSGTGGDTGELFFGEGSRLTVL.

This sequence joins TRBV5-8 and TRBJ2-5, with 10 positions matching TRBD2. This CDR3 contains 15 residues. CDR1 is SGHTS and CDR2 is YDEGEE in the germline V gene. V was clipped by 6 bases and J by 4 bases; unmatched bases: 9. In DNA, the CDR3 is TGTGCCAGCACCAGGGGCAGACTAGCGGGAGAGACCCAGTACTTC. It yields the protein CASTRGRLAGETQYF.

This chain links TRBV7-3 with TRBJ1-1, with TRBD1 matching over 8 bases. The CDR3 is made up of 14 amino acids. The germline CDR1 and CDR2 sequences are SGHTA and FQGTGA. V was clipped by 5 bases and J by 8 bases; unmatched bases: 10. CDR3 amino acids: CASSLKPTGEEAFF. DNA of the CDR3: TGTGCCAGCAGCCTAAAACCGACAGGGGAAGAAGCTTTCTTT.

In its sample, this clonotype was seen once. The rearrangement uses TRBV6-5 and TRBJ2-7; perhaps TRBD2 as D (6 bases). With 0 bases removed from V and 3 bases from J, the gap between germline ends came to 12 bases. This CDR3 has 15 residues. Germline V gene data show CDR1 as MNHEY and CDR2 as SVGAGI. CDR3 sequence (DNA): TGTGCCAGCAGTTACTCACGGGGAGGAAGCTACGAGCAGTACTTC. As protein: CASSYSRGGSYEQYF.

The chain is built from TRBV5-6 and TRBJ2-1; 12 bases are shared with TRBD2. Germline CDR1 is SGHDT and CDR2 is YYEEEE. V gave up 4 bases and J gave up 3 bases; unmatched junction bases: 11. The CDR3 covers 18 residues. CDR3 sequence: CASSNPTLAGGLYNEQFF. The DNA of the CDR3 is TGTGCCAGCAGCAACCCCACTCTAGCGGGGGGGCTCTACAATGAGCAGTTCTTC.

This sequence joins TRBV15 and TRBJ2-7, with D possibly matching TRBD2 (7 bases). The CDR3 is 15 residues long. The V gene's germline CDR1 is LNHNV and CDR2 YYDKDF (reference sequence). Trimming removed 5 bases at V and 3 bases at J, with 17 bases between. CDR3 in amino acids: CATSLGGGLSYEQYF. CDR3 in DNA: TGTGCCACCAGCCTAGGGGGGGGATTAAGCTACGAGCAGTACTTC.

In this sample, this clonotype turned up a few times. The chain combines TRBV7-2 with TRBJ1-3; tentative D call: TRBD1 (5 bases). V lost 4 bases and J lost 4, with 8 bases in between. The CDR3 loop spans 13 amino acids. Germline V lookup: CDR1 SGHTA, CDR2 FQGNSA. The CDR3 bases are TGTGCCAGCAGCTCGAACAGGGGAAACACCATATATTTT. Translation: CASSSNRGNTIYF.

Only a few counts were recorded for this clonotype. V is TRBV7-9 and J is TRBJ1-1, with 8 bases fitting TRBD1. V shed 0 bases, J shed 7 bases, and the junction held 13 bases outside the gene matches. The CDR3 has 17 amino acids. Germline values: CDR1 SEHNR, CDR2 FQNEAQ (reference sequence). The chain's CDR3 is CASSLARQGRSQGEAFF. DNA for the CDR3: TGTGCCAGCAGCTTAGCGAGACAGGGGCGAAGCCAGGGTGAAGCTTTCTTT.